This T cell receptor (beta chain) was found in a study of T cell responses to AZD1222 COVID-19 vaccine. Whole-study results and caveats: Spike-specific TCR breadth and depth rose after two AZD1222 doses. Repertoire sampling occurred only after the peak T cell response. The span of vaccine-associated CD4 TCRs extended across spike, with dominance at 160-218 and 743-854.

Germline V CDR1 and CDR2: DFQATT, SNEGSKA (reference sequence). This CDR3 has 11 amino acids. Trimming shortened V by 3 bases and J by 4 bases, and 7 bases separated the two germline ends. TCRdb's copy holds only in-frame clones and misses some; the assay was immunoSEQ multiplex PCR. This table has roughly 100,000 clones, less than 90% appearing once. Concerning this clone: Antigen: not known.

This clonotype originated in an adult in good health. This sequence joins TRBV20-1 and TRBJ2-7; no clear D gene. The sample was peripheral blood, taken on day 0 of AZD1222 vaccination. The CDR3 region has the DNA TGCAGTGCTAGTTTCCTTTACGAGCAGTACTTC. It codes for CSASFLYEQYF.